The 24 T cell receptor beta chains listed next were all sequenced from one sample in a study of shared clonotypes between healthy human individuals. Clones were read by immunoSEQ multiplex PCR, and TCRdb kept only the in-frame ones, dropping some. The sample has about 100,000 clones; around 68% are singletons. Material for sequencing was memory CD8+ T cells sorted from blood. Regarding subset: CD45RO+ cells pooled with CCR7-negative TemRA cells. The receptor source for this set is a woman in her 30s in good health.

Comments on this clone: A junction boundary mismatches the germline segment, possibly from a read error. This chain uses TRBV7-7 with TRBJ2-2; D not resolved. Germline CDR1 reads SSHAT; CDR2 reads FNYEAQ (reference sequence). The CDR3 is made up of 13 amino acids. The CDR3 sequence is CASSLEGTGELFF. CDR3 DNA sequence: TGCGCCAGCAGCCTAGAAGGAACCGGGGAGCTGTTTTTT. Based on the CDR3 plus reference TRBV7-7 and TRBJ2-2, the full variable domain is GAGVSQSPRYKVTKRGQDVTLRCDPISSHATLYWYQQALGQGPEFLTYFNYEAQPDKSGLPSDRFSAERPEGSISTLTIQRTEQRDSAMYRCASSLEGTGELFFGEGSRLTVL.

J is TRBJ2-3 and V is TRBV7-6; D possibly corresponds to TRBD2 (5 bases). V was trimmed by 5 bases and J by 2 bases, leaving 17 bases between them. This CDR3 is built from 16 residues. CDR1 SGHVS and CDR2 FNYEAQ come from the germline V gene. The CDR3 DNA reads TGTGCCAGCAGCCCTAGCCCGGGATTTAACACAGATACGCAGTATTTT. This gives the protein CASSPSPGFNTDTQYF. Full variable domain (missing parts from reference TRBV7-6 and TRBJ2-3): GAGVSQSPRYKVTKRGQDVALRCDPISGHVSLYWYRQALGQGPEFLTYFNYEAQQDKSGLPNDRFSAERPEGSISTLTIQRTEQRDSAMYRCASSPSPGFNTDTQYFGPGTRLTVL.

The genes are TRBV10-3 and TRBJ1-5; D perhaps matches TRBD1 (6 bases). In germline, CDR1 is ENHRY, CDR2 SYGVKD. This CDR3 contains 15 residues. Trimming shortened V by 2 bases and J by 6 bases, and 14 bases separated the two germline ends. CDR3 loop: CAISEGGGGRQPQHF. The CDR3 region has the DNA TGTGCCATCAGTGAGGGCGGCGGGGGGCGTCAGCCCCAGCATTTT.

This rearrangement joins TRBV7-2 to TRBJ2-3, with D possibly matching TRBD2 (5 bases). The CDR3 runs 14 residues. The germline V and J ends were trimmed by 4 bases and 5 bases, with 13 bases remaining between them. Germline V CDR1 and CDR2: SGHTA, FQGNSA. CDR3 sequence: CASSSWAGGDTQYF. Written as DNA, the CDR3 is TGTGCCAGCAGCTCGTGGGCGGGCGGAGATACGCAGTATTTT.

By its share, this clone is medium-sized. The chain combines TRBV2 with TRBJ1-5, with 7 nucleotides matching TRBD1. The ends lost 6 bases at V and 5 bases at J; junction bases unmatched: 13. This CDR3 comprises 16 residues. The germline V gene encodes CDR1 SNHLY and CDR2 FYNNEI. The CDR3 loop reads CASRGITGVEDQPQHF. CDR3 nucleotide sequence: TGTGCCAGCAGGGGAATTACAGGGGTAGAAGATCAGCCCCAGCATTTT.

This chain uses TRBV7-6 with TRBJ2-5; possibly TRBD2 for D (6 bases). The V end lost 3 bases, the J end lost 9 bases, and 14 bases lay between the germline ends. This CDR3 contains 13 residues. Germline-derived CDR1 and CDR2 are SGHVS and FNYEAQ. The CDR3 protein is CASSFVLGEAQYF. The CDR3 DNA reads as TGTGCCAGCAGCTTCGTCCTGGGGGAGGCCCAGTACTTC.

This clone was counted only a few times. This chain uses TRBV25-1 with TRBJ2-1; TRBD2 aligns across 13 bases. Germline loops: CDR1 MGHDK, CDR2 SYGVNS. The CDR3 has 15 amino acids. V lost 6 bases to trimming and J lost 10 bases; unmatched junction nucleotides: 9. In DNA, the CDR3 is TGTGCCAGCAGGAGGACTAGCGGGGGAGGGGGGGAGCAGTTCTTC. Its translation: CASRRTSGGGGEQFF.

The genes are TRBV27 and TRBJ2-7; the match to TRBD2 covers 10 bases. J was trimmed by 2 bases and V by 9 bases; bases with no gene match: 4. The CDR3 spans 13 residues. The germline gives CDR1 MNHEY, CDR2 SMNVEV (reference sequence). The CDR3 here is CASASGSTYEQYF. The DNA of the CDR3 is TGTGCCAGTGCTAGCGGGAGCACCTACGAGCAGTACTTC.

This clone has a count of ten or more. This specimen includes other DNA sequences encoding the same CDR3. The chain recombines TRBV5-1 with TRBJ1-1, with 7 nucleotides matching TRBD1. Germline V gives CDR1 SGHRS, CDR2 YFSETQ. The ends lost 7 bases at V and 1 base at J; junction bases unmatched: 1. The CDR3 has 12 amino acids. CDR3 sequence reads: CASRQGNTEAFF. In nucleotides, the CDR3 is TGCGCCAGCCGACAGGGGAACACTGAAGCTTTCTTT.

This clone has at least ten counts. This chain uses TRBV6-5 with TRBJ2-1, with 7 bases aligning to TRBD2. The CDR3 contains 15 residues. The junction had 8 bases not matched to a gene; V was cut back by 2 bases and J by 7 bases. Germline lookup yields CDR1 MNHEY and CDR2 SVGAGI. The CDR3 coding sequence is TGTGCCAGCAGTTACGGGAGGGAGCAAACGAATGAGCAGTTCTTC. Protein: CASSYGREQTNEQFF.

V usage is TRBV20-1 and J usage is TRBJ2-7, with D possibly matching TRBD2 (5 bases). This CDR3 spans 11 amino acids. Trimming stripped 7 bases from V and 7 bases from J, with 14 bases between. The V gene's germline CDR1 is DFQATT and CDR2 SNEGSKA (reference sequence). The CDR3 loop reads CSVTRTREQYF. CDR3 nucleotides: TGCAGTGTAACTAGGACGAGAGAGCAGTACTTC.

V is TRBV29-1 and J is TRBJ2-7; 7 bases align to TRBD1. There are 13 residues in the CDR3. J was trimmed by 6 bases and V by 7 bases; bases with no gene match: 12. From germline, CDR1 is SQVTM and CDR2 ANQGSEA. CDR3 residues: CSGGTGEWGEQYF. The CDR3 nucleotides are TGCAGCGGGGGAACAGGGGAATGGGGCGAGCAGTACTTC.

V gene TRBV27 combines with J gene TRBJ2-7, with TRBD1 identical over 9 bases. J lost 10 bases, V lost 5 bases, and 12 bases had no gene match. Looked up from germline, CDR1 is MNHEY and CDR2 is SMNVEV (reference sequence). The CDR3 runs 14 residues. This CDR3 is CASSPGTGTYSQYF. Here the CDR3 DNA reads TGTGCCAGCAGTCCCGGGACAGGGACTTACAGCCAGTACTTC.

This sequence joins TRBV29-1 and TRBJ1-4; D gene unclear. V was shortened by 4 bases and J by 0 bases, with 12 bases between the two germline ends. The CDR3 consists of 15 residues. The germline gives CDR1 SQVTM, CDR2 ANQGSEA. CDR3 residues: CSVAAMDPTNEKLFF. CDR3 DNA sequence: TGCAGCGTTGCTGCTATGGACCCAACTAATGAAAAACTGTTTTTT.

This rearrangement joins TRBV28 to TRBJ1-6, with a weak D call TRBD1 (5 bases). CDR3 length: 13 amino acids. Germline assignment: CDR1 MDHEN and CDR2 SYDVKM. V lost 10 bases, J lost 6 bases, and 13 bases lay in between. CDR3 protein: CAIKGPRNSPLHF. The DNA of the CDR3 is TGTGCCATAAAGGGGCCGCGTAATTCACCCCTCCACTTT.

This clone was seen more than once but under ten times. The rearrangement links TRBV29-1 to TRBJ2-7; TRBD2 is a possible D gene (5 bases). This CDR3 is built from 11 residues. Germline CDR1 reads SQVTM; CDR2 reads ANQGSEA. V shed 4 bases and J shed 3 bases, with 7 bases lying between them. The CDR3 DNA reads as TGCAGCGTTGTCGGGAACTACGAGCAGTACTTC. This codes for CSVVGNYEQYF.

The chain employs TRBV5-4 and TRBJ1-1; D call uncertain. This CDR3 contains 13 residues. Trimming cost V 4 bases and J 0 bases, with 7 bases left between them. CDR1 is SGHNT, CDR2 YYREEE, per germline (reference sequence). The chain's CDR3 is CASSLTVNTEAFF. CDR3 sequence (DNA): TGTGCCAGCAGCCTAACAGTGAACACTGAAGCTTTCTTT.

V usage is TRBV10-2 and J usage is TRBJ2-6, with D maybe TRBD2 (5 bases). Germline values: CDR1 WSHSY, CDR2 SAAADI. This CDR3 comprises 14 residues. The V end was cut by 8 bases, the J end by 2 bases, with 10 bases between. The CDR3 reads CASREGAGANVLTF. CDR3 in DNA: TGCGCCAGCCGAGAGGGAGCTGGGGCCAACGTCCTGACTTTC.

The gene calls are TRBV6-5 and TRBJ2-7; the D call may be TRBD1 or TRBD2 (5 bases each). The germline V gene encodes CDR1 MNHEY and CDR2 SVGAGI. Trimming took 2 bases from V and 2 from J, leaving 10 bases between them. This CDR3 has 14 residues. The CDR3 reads CASSYGGVPYEQYF. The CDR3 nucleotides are TGTGCCAGCAGTTACGGGGGAGTCCCCTACGAGCAGTACTTC.

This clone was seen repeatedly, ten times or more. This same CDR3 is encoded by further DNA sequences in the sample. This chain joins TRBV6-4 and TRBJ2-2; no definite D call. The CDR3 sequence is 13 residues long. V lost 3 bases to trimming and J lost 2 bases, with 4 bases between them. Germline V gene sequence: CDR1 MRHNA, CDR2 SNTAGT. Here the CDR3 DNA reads TGTGCCAGCAGTGAATCCAACACCGGGGAGCTGTTTTTT. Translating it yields CASSESNTGELFF.

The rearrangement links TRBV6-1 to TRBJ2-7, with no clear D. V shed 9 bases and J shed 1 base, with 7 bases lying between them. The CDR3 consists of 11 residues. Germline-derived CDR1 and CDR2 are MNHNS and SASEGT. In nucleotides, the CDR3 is TGTGCCAGTGGCGTGTCCTACGAGCAGTACTTC. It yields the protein CASGVSYEQYF.

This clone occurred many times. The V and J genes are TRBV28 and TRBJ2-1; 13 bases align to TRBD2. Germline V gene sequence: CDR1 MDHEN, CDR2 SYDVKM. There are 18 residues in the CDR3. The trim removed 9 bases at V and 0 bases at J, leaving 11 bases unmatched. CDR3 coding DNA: TGTGCCAGTACAGGACTAGCGGGAGTACTAAGCTCCTACAATGAGCAGTTCTTC. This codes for CASTGLAGVLSSYNEQFF.

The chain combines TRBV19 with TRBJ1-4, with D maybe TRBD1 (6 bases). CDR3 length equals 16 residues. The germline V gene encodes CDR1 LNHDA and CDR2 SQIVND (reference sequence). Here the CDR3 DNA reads TGTGCAGTCGCGGATATGCAGACGGCCCAGGGGGAAAAACTGTTTTTT. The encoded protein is CAVADMQTAQGEKLFF.

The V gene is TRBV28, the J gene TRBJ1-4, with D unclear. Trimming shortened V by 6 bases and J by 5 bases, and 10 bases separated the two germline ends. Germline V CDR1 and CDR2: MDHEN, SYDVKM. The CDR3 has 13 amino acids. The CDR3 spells CASRGSGNEKLFF. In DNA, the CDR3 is TGTGCCAGCAGAGGGAGTGGGAATGAAAAACTGTTTTTT.